Detailed here is one T cell receptor (beta chain). The data are from a study of Ad26.COV2.S vaccination and SARS-CoV-2 variants. Produced via immunoSEQ multiplex PCR; TCRdb's table is partial and in-frame only. This sample has over 400,000 clones, with nearly 90% found just once. The V segment lost 0 bases and the J segment 2 bases; nucleotides outside the gene matches: 3. CDR1 is SGDLS, CDR2 YYNGEE, per germline. This CDR3 comprises 15 residues. Treatment reported: around 19 received Ad26.COV2.S at low or high dose, single or two shots; 5 received placebo; per-sample allocation not given. The samples date from day 63 after the first vaccine or placebo injection.

The source of this sequence is a person aged 18 to 65 who received the Ad26.COV2.S COVID-19 vaccine or a placebo. The sequencing here drew on peripheral blood, taken in a trial of Ad26.COV2.S vaccine versus placebo. The chain is built from TRBV9 and TRBJ2-7; 9 bases are shared with TRBD2. The CDR3 loop is CASSVAASGTYEQYF. Written as DNA, the CDR3 is TGTGCCAGCAGCGTAGCGGCTAGCGGGACCTACGAGCAGTACTTC.